Listed below are T cell receptor beta chains from one sample, sequenced in a study of sequential checkpoint blockade in melanoma. The repertoire was sequenced with immunoSEQ multiplex PCR; TCRdb's copy has only in-frame clones and lacks some. This sample carries about 18,000 clones, roughly 72% of them seen once, and the ten largest clones take roughly a fifth. Sequenced material: CD8+ T cells sorted from blood (inferred from file names), taken from a patient given nivolumab and ipilimumab in sequence. The receptor set was obtained from a human donor with melanoma. CDR3s include the opening cysteine and the closing phenylalanine or tryptophan. Each record gives: J gene, V gene, CDR3 length, CDR3 protein.

TRBJ1-4 TRBV7-2 14 CASSFGGDNEKLFF
TRBJ2-2 TRBV11-2 17 CASSLDDGTEPTGELFF
TRBJ2-7 TRBV7-9 16 CASSLPWTGVGYEQYF
TRBJ1-5 TRBV2 13 CASSEWGDQPQHF
TRBJ2-1 TRBV30 22 CAWSGVRGRRLGGHVPYNEQFF
TRBJ1-5 TRBV5-5 11 CASSPFQPQHF
TRBJ2-7 TRBV5-4 13 CASSHGEGPEQYF
TRBJ2-3 TRBV28 15 CASQLGDRGSDTQYF
TRBJ2-7 TRBV28 14 CASSLIRGSHEQYF
TRBJ1-5 TRBV5-8 15 CASSHGQYSNQPQHF
TRBJ1-1 TRBV27 17 CASSSPSMGHMRAEAFF
TRBJ1-2 TRBV2 17 CASSDVAGKETNYGYTF
TRBJ1-6 TRBV11-2 14 CASSVDLRGSPLHF
TRBJ1-2 TRBV19 15 CASSTVPGQGRGYTF
TRBJ2-7 TRBV6-6 14 CASSWSGGTYEQYF
TRBJ2-7 TRBV9 15 CASSEGSPRSYEQYF
TRBJ2-7 TRBV9 12 CASSPGSYEQYF
TRBJ1-5 TRBV28 16 CASSKTGVYSNQPQHF
TRBJ2-6 TRBV15 14 CATSIGSGANVLTF
TRBJ1-6 TRBV18 16 CASSPDRLTFNSPLHF
NA TRBV19 15 CASSIEGQGSSEQYF
TRBJ1-1 TRBV5-1 13 CASSLRGYTEAFF
TRBJ2-7 TRBV15 15 CATSRERGPNYEQYF
TRBJ2-3 TRBV4-3 16 CASSQVQGDRTGTQYF
TRBJ1-2 TRBV7-4 13 CASSERQGGGYTF
TRBJ2-7 TRBV5-1 14 CASSLKPGAYEQYF
TRBJ1-2 TRBV29-1 12 CSAGQGDGGYTF
TRBJ1-1 TRBV5-6 15 CASSLWEGRRTEAFF
TRBJ1-4 TRBV30 12 CAWDYGREKLFF
TRBJ1-2 TRBV7-9 11 CASSSDYGYTF
TRBJ2-7 TRBV5-6 14 CASSLADRNYEQYF
TRBJ2-1 TRBV9 17 CASSESPKLAPYNEQFF
TRBJ1-4 TRBV9 15 CASSVNGETNEKLFF
TRBJ1-1 TRBV6-5 12 CASTGGRGEAFF
TRBJ2-1 TRBV7-3 14 CASSSRGGRGEQFF
TRBJ2-1 TRBV9 13 CASGRGLYNEQFF
TRBJ1-5 TRBV27 15 CASSLGRGGNQPQHF
TRBJ2-2 TRBV7-9 16 CASSLAVRIFTGELFF
TRBJ2-5 TRBV13 14 CASSLGSRAETQYF
TRBJ1-6 TRBV11-2 19 CASSLEMFGYYSYNSPLHF
TRBJ1-1 TRBV7-9 16 CASSSLPGQWNTEAFF
TRBJ1-4 TRBV7-9 17 CASNRRGLSATNEKLFF
TRBJ2-7 TRBV27 15 CASSLQREGPYEQYF
TRBJ2-7 TRBV25-1 15 CASRVKYAGAYEQYF
TRBJ2-1 TRBV28 17 CASSPLLSGTPYNEQFF
TRBJ1-6 TRBV9 15 CASSVTGELNSPLHF
TRBJ2-7 TRBV7-9 13 CASLRGAGYEQYF
TRBJ1-2 TRBV13 15 CASSSGSPTFYGYTF
TRBJ1-3 TRBV9 16 CASSVGGGLSGNTIYF
TRBJ2-2 TRBV10-3 14 CAISEGTSRRELFF
TRBJ1-1 TRBV6-5 13 CASRRGMNTEAFF
TRBJ2-7 TRBV6-5 15 CASSYSSGFLYEQYF
TRBJ1-2 TRBV2 14 CASSEGQGARGYTF
TRBJ1-4 TRBV19 14 CASSTHPQNGKLFF
TRBJ1-2 TRBV7-8 13 CASSLTTGYGYTF
TRBJ2-1 TRBV9 15 CASSVGTSGRNEQFF
TRBJ2-3 TRBV7-9 15 CASSSSGVSTDTQYF
TRBJ2-7 TRBV29-1 13 CSVLGGSVYEQYF
TRBJ2-7 TRBV7-9 15 CASSVGLARTYEQYF
TRBJ2-7 TRBV7-8 14 CASSSITGGYEQYF